Listed below are T cell receptor beta chains from one sample, sequenced in a study of CD8+CD57+ T cells in acquired aplastic anemia. TCRdb fed the reads into MiXCR, producing one record per CDR3 protein. The repertoire holds 400,000 to 600,000 distinct CDR3 sequences, around 33% seen once, with less than 1% in the top ten. The sequenced sample was sorted CD4+, CD8+, or CD8+CD57+ T cells (not recorded which) from PBMCs. The source of these receptors is a human donor with aplastic anemia. Both conserved end residues are part of each CDR3. Fields, in order: V gene, D gene, J gene, clone size, CDR3 protein, CDR3 DNA. D genes are given only for firm matches. Size values are once, few and many counts, or a class for expanded clones, and some rows have none.

>TRBV15|NA|TRBJ2-7|NA
CATSVGAQGYEQYF
TGTGCCACCAGCGTTGGTGCTCAGGGTTACGAGCAGTACTTC
>TRBV29-1|NA|TRBJ1-2|NA
CSVGSGSDKIYGYAF
NA
>TRBV5-1|NA|TRBJ1-2|NA
CSSSFGQTNYGYTF
TGCTCCAGCAGCTTTGGACAGACTAACTATGGCTACACCTTC
>TRBV6-1|TRBD2|TRBJ2-7|NA
CASSPSPSGGYEQYF
TGTGCCAGCAGTCCCTCCCCATCGGGGGGCTACGAGCAGTACTTC
>TRBV7-2|NA|TRBJ1-2|many
CASSLAQGGRGYTF
TGTGCCAGCAGCTTAGCCCAGGGCGGGCGTGGCTACACCTTC
>TRBV13|TRBD1|TRBJ1-5|NA
CASSLNRGSASNQPQHF
TGTGCCAGCAGCTTGAACAGGGGGAGTGCTAGCAATCAGCCCCAGCATTTT
>TRBV5-1|NA|TRBJ2-1|NA
CASSRDVPDNEQFF
TGCGCCAGCAGTCGGGACGTCCCCGACAATGAGCAGTTCTTC
>TRBV7-8|NA|TRBJ2-5|NA
CAWTRALQETQYF
TGTGCCTGGACAAGGGCCCTCCAAGAGACCCAGTACTTC
>TRBV2|TRBD1|TRBJ2-1|NA
CASSYEDREANEQFF
TGTGCCAGCAGTTACGAGGACAGGGAGGCCAATGAGCAGTTCTTC
>TRBV5-5|NA|TRBJ1-6|NA
CASSLIGDVRNSPLHF
TGTGCCAGCAGCTTGATCGGAGACGTGCGGAATTCACCCCTCCACTTT
>TRBV7-2|NA|TRBJ2-1|NA
CASSLNRNNEQFF
TGTGCCAGCAGCTTGAACAGGAACAATGAGCAGTTCTTC
>TRBV11-1|TRBD2|TRBJ2-1|NA
CASSRGGGSYNEQFF
TGTGCCAGCAGCCGCGGCGGGGGCTCCTACAATGAGCAGTTCTTC
>TRBV2|TRBD1|TRBJ1-4|few
CASSKGDRKLFF
TGTGCCAGCAGTAAGGGGGACAGAAAACTGTTTTTT
>TRBV2|NA|TRBJ1-4|many
CASSRATTNEKLFF
TGTGCCAGCTCCAGGGCGACAACTAATGAAAAACTGTTTTTT
>TRBV10-3|NA|TRBJ2-7|NA
CEYFCSGGPIEQYF
NA
>TRBV9|NA|TRBJ2-5|few
CASSVGGSGQETQYF
TGTGCCAGCAGCGTGGGGGGCAGCGGCCAAGAGACCCAGTACTTC
>TRBV2|NA|TRBJ2-7|many
CASSKGERNEQYF
TGTGCCAGCAGCAAGGGGGAAAGGAACGAGCAGTACTTC
>TRBV20-1|TRBD1|TRBJ2-3|few
CSARTDRQGVADTQYF
TGCAGTGCTAGAACCGATAGACAGGGGGTAGCAGATACGCAGTATTTT
>TRBV24-1|NA|TRBJ2-7|many
CATSAAGNYEQYF
TGTGCCACCAGTGCTGCGGGAAACTACGAGCAGTACTTC
>TRBV20-1|TRBD2|TRBJ2-3|NA
CSASRLAGRDTQYF
TGCAGTGCTAGCAGACTAGCGGGAAGAGATACGCAGTATTTT
>TRBV15|NA|TRBJ2-7|NA
CATIIVGSLSEQYF
TGTGCCACCATCATCGTGGGGTCGCTCTCCGAGCAGTACTTC
>TRBV10-3|NA|TRBJ2-7|many
CAISERQPEEQYF
TGTGCCATCAGTGAACGGCAGCCGGAAGAGCAGTACTTC
>TRBV24-1|NA|TRBJ1-2|NA
CASSGRRLEGCTF
TGTGCCAGCAGTGGAAGAAGGTTGGAGGGCTGCACCTTC
>TRBV19|NA|TRBJ1-5|many
CATKAGGIDQPQHF
TGTGCCACCAAAGCGGGGGGGATTGATCAGCCCCAGCATTTT